Listed below are T cell receptor beta chains from one sample, sequenced in a study of blood T cell repertoires in COVID-19. Assay used: immunoSEQ multiplex PCR; TCRdb lists only in-frame clones, some missing. The table includes some 240,000 clones, 65% to 90% detected once. Sequenced sample: peripheral blood. These receptors came from a man aged 50 or older with active or convalescent COVID-19. The CDR3 runs from the conserved cysteine through the conserved F or W. D genes are given only for firm matches. Clone size is shown for a subset of rows, as once, few, many or a class of expanded clone.

V gene	clone size	D gene	J gene	CDR3 DNA	CDR3 protein
TRBV5-1	NA	NA	TRBJ2-7	TGCGCCAGCAGCTTGGGAGTCCTCAACGAGCAGTACTTC	CASSLGVLNEQYF
TRBV9	NA	NA	TRBJ2-1	TGTGCCAGCAGCGATACAACAGGGTACAATGAGCAGTTCTTC	CASSDTTGYNEQFF
TRBV6-2/TRBV6-3	NA	TRBD1	TRBJ1-1	TGTGCCAGCAGTTACCTGTCCTCTGCAGGGGGCCCTGACACTGAAGCTTTCTTT	CASSYLSSAGGPDTEAFF
TRBV5-1	NA	NA	TRBJ2-2	TGCGCCAGCAGCCCCCACTCAGGCGACACCGGGGAGCTGTTTTTT	CASSPHSGDTGELFF
TRBV3-1/TRBV3-2	NA	NA	TRBJ2-5	TGTGCCAGCAGCCAACCGGGAGCGGCCGAAGAGACCCAGTACTTC	CASSQPGAAEETQYF
TRBV5-1	NA	NA	TRBJ2-5	TGCGCCAGCAGCTACCACGGGGGTCAGGAAGAGACCCAGTACTTC	CASSYHGGQEETQYF
TRBV15	NA	TRBD2	TRBJ2-5	TGTGCCACCAGCGGGGGACTAGCGGAACTCCAAGAGACCCAGTACTTC	CATSGGLAELQETQYF
TRBV29-1	NA	NA	TRBJ2-1	TGCAGCGTTGAAGAGGGCCTACAGGGCTACAATGAGCAGTTCTTC	CSVEEGLQGYNEQFF
TRBV10-3	NA	NA	TRBJ1-2	TGTGCCATCAGTGTGGAGGTCAACTATGGCTACACCTTC	CAISVEVNYGYTF
TRBV5-6	NA	NA	TRBJ1-5	TGTGCCAGCAGCTTGCATGGGGGGGGGCCCCAGCATTTT	CASSLHGGGPQHF
TRBV12-2	NA	NA	TRBJ1-1	TGTGCAAGTCGCTTAAGACAGCCGAACACTGAAGCTTTCTTT	CASRLRQPNTEAFF
TRBV24-1	NA	NA	TRBJ2-2	TGTGCCACCAGTGACCCCGACATGGGGGGGCTTTGGAACACCGGGGAGCTGTTTTTT	CATSDPDMGGLWNTGELFF
TRBV2	NA	NA	TRBJ1-1	TGTGCCAGCATAGGGCGGGCGCGCACTGAAGCTTTCTTT	CASIGRARTEAFF
TRBV9	NA	NA	TRBJ1-5	TGTGCCAGCAGCGCAACCCCTTCTCCGCCTAATAATCAGCCCCAGCATTTT	CASSATPSPPNNQPQHF
TRBV18	NA	NA	TRBJ1-4	TGTGCCAGCTCACCACTCGACAGTGAAAAACTGTTTTTT	CASSPLDSEKLFF
TRBV12-3/TRBV12-4	few	TRBD1	TRBJ2-2	TGTGCCAGCAAGGGGCAGGGGGCCGGGGAGCTGTTTTTT	CASKGQGAGELFF
TRBV27	NA	NA	TRBJ1-1	TGTGCCAGCAGTTTCCAGGTGGGCACTGAAGCTTTCTTT	CASSFQVGTEAFF